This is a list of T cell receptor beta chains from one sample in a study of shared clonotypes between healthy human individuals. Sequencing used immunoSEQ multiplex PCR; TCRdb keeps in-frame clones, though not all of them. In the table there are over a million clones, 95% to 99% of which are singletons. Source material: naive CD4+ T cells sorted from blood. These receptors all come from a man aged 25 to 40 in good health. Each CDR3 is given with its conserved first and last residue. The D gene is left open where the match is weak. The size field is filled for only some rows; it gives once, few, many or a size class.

CDR3 DNA: TGTGCCAGCAGCTTGCCTAGCGGGGGCGCCTACGAGCAGTACTTC
CDR3 protein: CASSLPSGGAYEQYF
clone size: once
D gene: TRBD2
J gene: TRBJ2-7
CDR3 length: 15
V gene: TRBV5-4

CDR3 DNA: TGTGCCAGCAGCGTAGCTGGGGCTGATTACGAGCAGTACTTC
CDR3 protein: CASSVAGADYEQYF
clone size: -
D gene: -
J gene: TRBJ2-7
CDR3 length: 14
V gene: TRBV9

CDR3 DNA: TGTGCCAGCAGCCCACCCCTCCGGGACAGGGGGAAATTCAACTATGGCTACACCTTC
CDR3 protein: CASSPPLRDRGKFNYGYTF
clone size: -
D gene: TRBD1
J gene: TRBJ1-2
CDR3 length: 19
V gene: TRBV14

CDR3 DNA: TGTGCCAGCAGCTTCCGACCGGGCCCCGGCGATGAGCAGTTCTTC
CDR3 protein: CASSFRPGPGDEQFF
clone size: -
D gene: -
J gene: TRBJ2-1
CDR3 length: 15
V gene: TRBV9

CDR3 DNA: TGCGCCAGCGGGGGACAGGGAGAGAAGTACTTC
CDR3 protein: CASGGQGEKYF
clone size: -
D gene: TRBD1
J gene: TRBJ2-7
CDR3 length: 11
V gene: TRBV10-1

CDR3 DNA: TGTGCCAGCAGTGAATATGAGGGGGACCCAAGCGGGAATGAGCAGTTCTTC
CDR3 protein: CASSEYEGDPSGNEQFF
clone size: -
D gene: -
J gene: TRBJ2-1
CDR3 length: 17
V gene: TRBV25-1

CDR3 DNA: TGTGCCAGCAGCCAGGACACTACAGATACGCAGTATTTT
CDR3 protein: CASSQDTTDTQYF
clone size: -
D gene: -
J gene: TRBJ2-3
CDR3 length: 13
V gene: TRBV7-9

CDR3 DNA: TGTGCCAGCTCACCAAAGCCGCTAACGCCAACTTACACCGGGGAGCTGTTTTTT
CDR3 protein: CASSPKPLTPTYTGELFF
clone size: -
D gene: -
J gene: TRBJ2-2
CDR3 length: 18
V gene: TRBV18

CDR3 DNA: TGTGCCAGTAGTATTAGGTCTGTCGGCAGGGGGGGGCAAGAGACCCAGTACTTC
CDR3 protein: CASSIRSVGRGGQETQYF
clone size: -
D gene: -
J gene: TRBJ2-5
CDR3 length: 18
V gene: TRBV19

CDR3 DNA: TGTGCCAGCAGACCGAGGTCCGTACTAGCGGTTAACACCGGGGAGCTGTTTTTT
CDR3 protein: CASRPRSVLAVNTGELFF
clone size: -
D gene: TRBD2
J gene: TRBJ2-2
CDR3 length: 18
V gene: TRBV11-2

CDR3 DNA: TGCAGCGGAATACAATCCTACGAGCAGTACTTC
CDR3 protein: CSGIQSYEQYF
clone size: -
D gene: -
J gene: TRBJ2-7
CDR3 length: 11
V gene: TRBV20-1

CDR3 DNA: TGCAGCGTTGTCGGGAGATTCACCTACGAGCAGTACTTC
CDR3 protein: CSVVGRFTYEQYF
clone size: -
D gene: -
J gene: TRBJ2-7
CDR3 length: 13
V gene: TRBV29-1

CDR3 DNA: TGTGCCAGCAGTTTATGGCTCGGTGAGCAGTTCTTC
CDR3 protein: CASSLWLGEQFF
clone size: -
D gene: -
J gene: TRBJ2-1
CDR3 length: 12
V gene: TRBV27

CDR3 DNA: TGTGCCAGCAGCTTAATGGTGGGAGGTGAAGCTTTCTTT
CDR3 protein: CASSLMVGGEAFF
clone size: -
D gene: -
J gene: TRBJ1-1
CDR3 length: 13
V gene: TRBV7-9

CDR3 DNA: TGTGCCAGCAGTGTCCCGGGGGTGGAGACCCAGTACTTC
CDR3 protein: CASSVPGVETQYF
clone size: -
D gene: -
J gene: TRBJ2-5
CDR3 length: 13
V gene: TRBV25-1

CDR3 DNA: TGTGCCAGCAGGGGGACACCAGCCTACGAGCAGTACTTC
CDR3 protein: CASRGTPAYEQYF
clone size: -
D gene: -
J gene: TRBJ2-7
CDR3 length: 13
V gene: TRBV6-6

CDR3 DNA: TGTGCCAGCAGTTTATGGGCCAGGGGACAGGGGACCTACGAGCAGTACTTC
CDR3 protein: CASSLWARGQGTYEQYF
clone size: -
D gene: TRBD1
J gene: TRBJ2-7
CDR3 length: 17
V gene: TRBV28

CDR3 DNA: TGTGCCAGCAGCTTGAGGGGGCCGGGAAACATTCAGTACTTC
CDR3 protein: CASSLRGPGNIQYF
clone size: -
D gene: TRBD1
J gene: TRBJ2-4
CDR3 length: 14
V gene: TRBV5-6

CDR3 DNA: TGTGCCAGCAGCCCCCAGGGAAGGGGCACAGATACGCAGTATTTT
CDR3 protein: CASSPQGRGTDTQYF
clone size: once
D gene: -
J gene: TRBJ2-3
CDR3 length: 15
V gene: TRBV5-4

CDR3 DNA: TGTGCCAGCAGCGTAGCTGGCCTCCTGAATGAGCAGTTCTTC
CDR3 protein: CASSVAGLLNEQFF
clone size: once
D gene: -
J gene: TRBJ2-1
CDR3 length: 14
V gene: TRBV9

CDR3 DNA: TGTGCCAGCAGCAGGGACCCCGGGACAGGGGTAGGCTACACCTTC
CDR3 protein: CASSRDPGTGVGYTF
clone size: once
D gene: TRBD1
J gene: TRBJ1-2
CDR3 length: 15
V gene: TRBV28

CDR3 DNA: TGCGCCAGCAGCTTGCCCAGCGGGAGAGGTAGGCAAGAGACCCAGTACTTC
CDR3 protein: CASSLPSGRGRQETQYF
clone size: -
D gene: TRBD2
J gene: TRBJ2-5
CDR3 length: 17
V gene: TRBV5-1

CDR3 DNA: TGTGCCAGCAGTCGTACATCCTCGGGGGGCTACACCTTC
CDR3 protein: CASSRTSSGGYTF
clone size: -
D gene: -
J gene: TRBJ1-2
CDR3 length: 13
V gene: TRBV6-6

CDR3 DNA: TGCGCCAGCAGCTACCGGTTAGCGGACAATGAGCAGTTCTTC
CDR3 protein: CASSYRLADNEQFF
clone size: -
D gene: -
J gene: TRBJ2-1
CDR3 length: 14
V gene: TRBV5-1

CDR3 DNA: TGCGCCAGCAGCTTCTTAGGTGCAACTAATGAAAAACTGTTTTTT
CDR3 protein: CASSFLGATNEKLFF
clone size: once
D gene: -
J gene: TRBJ1-4
CDR3 length: 15
V gene: TRBV5-1

CDR3 DNA: TGTGCCAGCAGTTTCCTGGCGCCGTACAATGAGCAGTTCTTC
CDR3 protein: CASSFLAPYNEQFF
clone size: -
D gene: -
J gene: TRBJ2-1
CDR3 length: 14
V gene: TRBV28

CDR3 DNA: TGTGCCAGCAGCTATGACAGGGGCGGCACTGAAGCTTTCTTT
CDR3 protein: CASSYDRGGTEAFF
clone size: -
D gene: TRBD1
J gene: TRBJ1-1
CDR3 length: 14
V gene: TRBV5-4

CDR3 DNA: TGTGCCAGCAGCGTAGTTCCTCTAGCGGAAAAACAGTTCTTC
CDR3 protein: CASSVVPLAEKQFF
clone size: -
D gene: TRBD2
J gene: TRBJ2-1
CDR3 length: 14
V gene: TRBV9

CDR3 DNA: TGTGCCAGCAGCAACAGCCGGGACACCTTCGACGAGCAGTACTTC
CDR3 protein: CASSNSRDTFDEQYF
clone size: -
D gene: -
J gene: TRBJ2-7
CDR3 length: 15
V gene: TRBV21-1

CDR3 DNA: TGTGCCAGCTCAGGTCAAAGCGGGGAGCTGTTTTTT
CDR3 protein: CASSGQSGELFF
clone size: -
D gene: -
J gene: TRBJ2-2
CDR3 length: 12
V gene: TRBV18

CDR3 DNA: TGTGCCTGGAGAGGGGGGAGTCGCTACACCTTC
CDR3 protein: CAWRGGSRYTF
clone size: -
D gene: -
J gene: TRBJ1-2
CDR3 length: 11
V gene: TRBV30

CDR3 DNA: TGCGCCAGCAGTGGGCCACGGCGGCGAGATTCCTACAATGAGCAGTTCTTC
CDR3 protein: CASSGPRRRDSYNEQFF
clone size: -
D gene: -
J gene: TRBJ2-1
CDR3 length: 17
V gene: TRBV10-1

CDR3 DNA: TGTGCCAGCAGCAGCCGGGATTCAACTAATGAAAAACTGTTTTTT
CDR3 protein: CASSSRDSTNEKLFF
clone size: -
D gene: -
J gene: TRBJ1-4
CDR3 length: 15
V gene: TRBV5-4

CDR3 DNA: TGTGCCAGCAGCTTAGGTAGAGGGCGATTAAGCAATCAGCCCCAGCATTTT
CDR3 protein: CASSLGRGRLSNQPQHF
clone size: -
D gene: -
J gene: TRBJ1-5
CDR3 length: 17
V gene: TRBV7-2

CDR3 DNA: TGCGCCAGCAGCCAAGGACGTGGTGGGACATCTGAAGCTTTCTTT
CDR3 protein: CASSQGRGGTSEAFF
clone size: -
D gene: -
J gene: TRBJ1-1
CDR3 length: 15
V gene: TRBV4-1

CDR3 DNA: TGTGCCAGCAGCGTAGCAGCAGGGCCCCCCTACGAGCAGTACTTC
CDR3 protein: CASSVAAGPPYEQYF
clone size: -
D gene: -
J gene: TRBJ2-7
CDR3 length: 15
V gene: TRBV9

CDR3 DNA: TGCGCCAGCAGCTTGGATTCCACAGATACGCAGTATTTT
CDR3 protein: CASSLDSTDTQYF
clone size: once
D gene: -
J gene: TRBJ2-3
CDR3 length: 13
V gene: TRBV5-1

CDR3 DNA: TGTGCCAGCAGCCGGAGGACTAGCGGTTACACCGGGGAGCTGTTTTTT
CDR3 protein: CASSRRTSGYTGELFF
clone size: once
D gene: TRBD2
J gene: TRBJ2-2
CDR3 length: 16
V gene: TRBV7-8

CDR3 DNA: TGTGCCAGCAGCCCAGTCGGGGGAGGGGCCTACGAGCAGTACTTC
CDR3 protein: CASSPVGGGAYEQYF
clone size: -
D gene: TRBD2
J gene: TRBJ2-7
CDR3 length: 15
V gene: TRBV7-2

CDR3 DNA: TGCGCCAGCAGCCAACAACAGGGGTTCTCCTACAATGAGCAGTTCTTC
CDR3 protein: CASSQQQGFSYNEQFF
clone size: -
D gene: TRBD1
J gene: TRBJ2-1
CDR3 length: 16
V gene: TRBV4-3

CDR3 DNA: TGTGCCAGCAGCTTAGGGGACCCGAGCTCTGGAAACACCATATATTTT
CDR3 protein: CASSLGDPSSGNTIYF
clone size: -
D gene: -
J gene: TRBJ1-3
CDR3 length: 16
V gene: TRBV7-6

CDR3 DNA: TGTGCCAGCAGTATCGGAGTTGGAGCAGATACGCAGTATTTT
CDR3 protein: CASSIGVGADTQYF
clone size: -
D gene: -
J gene: TRBJ2-3
CDR3 length: 14
V gene: TRBV27

CDR3 DNA: TGTGCCAGCAGACCGACAGGGTTGAATGAGCAGTTCTTC
CDR3 protein: CASRPTGLNEQFF
clone size: -
D gene: TRBD1
J gene: TRBJ2-1
CDR3 length: 13
V gene: TRBV6-1

CDR3 DNA: TGTGCCAGCAGCTTAGGGACAGTGATGTACAATGAGCAGTTCTTC
CDR3 protein: CASSLGTVMYNEQFF
clone size: -
D gene: TRBD1
J gene: TRBJ2-1
CDR3 length: 15
V gene: TRBV5-5

CDR3 DNA: TGTGCCATCAGGTCTAGCGTTGGTACAGATACGCAGTATTTT
CDR3 protein: CAIRSSVGTDTQYF
clone size: -
D gene: -
J gene: TRBJ2-3
CDR3 length: 14
V gene: TRBV10-3

CDR3 DNA: TGTGCCAGCAGTGGGGACGGACGGACTAACTATGGCTACACCTTC
CDR3 protein: CASSGDGRTNYGYTF
clone size: once
D gene: -
J gene: TRBJ1-2
CDR3 length: 15
V gene: TRBV25-1

CDR3 DNA: TGTGCCAGCAGCTTAGCATTATCAGGACTAGCGGGAGATACGCAGTATTTT
CDR3 protein: CASSLALSGLAGDTQYF
clone size: once
D gene: TRBD2
J gene: TRBJ2-3
CDR3 length: 17
V gene: TRBV7-9

CDR3 DNA: TGCGCCAGCAGCTTGGACCGGGGTTACACCGGGGAGCTGTTTTTT
CDR3 protein: CASSLDRGYTGELFF
clone size: -
D gene: -
J gene: TRBJ2-2
CDR3 length: 15
V gene: TRBV5-1

CDR3 DNA: TGTGCCAGCAGTCCCGGACTCCTCGCCGGGGAGACCCAGTACTTC
CDR3 protein: CASSPGLLAGETQYF
clone size: -
D gene: -
J gene: TRBJ2-5
CDR3 length: 15
V gene: TRBV25-1

CDR3 DNA: TGTGCCAGTAGTATTAAGTCGGGCAGTGAGCAGTTCTTC
CDR3 protein: CASSIKSGSEQFF
clone size: -
D gene: -
J gene: TRBJ2-1
CDR3 length: 13
V gene: TRBV19

CDR3 DNA: TGCGCCAGCAAAGAGGGGTTCGGGGACAATCAGCCCCAGCATTTT
CDR3 protein: CASKEGFGDNQPQHF
clone size: once
D gene: -
J gene: TRBJ1-5
CDR3 length: 15
V gene: TRBV5-1

CDR3 DNA: TGTGCCAGCAGTTCGAGCGGGAGTGTTTACGAGCAGTACTTC
CDR3 protein: CASSSSGSVYEQYF
clone size: -
D gene: TRBD2
J gene: TRBJ2-7
CDR3 length: 14
V gene: TRBV27

CDR3 DNA: TGTGCCAGCAGCGTAGGCCGGTCCCTGGGTGAGCAGTTCTTC
CDR3 protein: CASSVGRSLGEQFF
clone size: -
D gene: -
J gene: TRBJ2-1
CDR3 length: 14
V gene: TRBV9

CDR3 DNA: TGTGCCAGCATTGGGTTGGGGGACTCCTACAATGAGCAGTTCTTC
CDR3 protein: CASIGLGDSYNEQFF
clone size: -
D gene: -
J gene: TRBJ2-1
CDR3 length: 15
V gene: TRBV28

CDR3 DNA: TGTGCCAGCAGCGTGGACGGAGGACGAGGATATGGCTACACCTTC
CDR3 protein: CASSVDGGRGYGYTF
clone size: -
D gene: -
J gene: TRBJ1-2
CDR3 length: 15
V gene: TRBV9

CDR3 DNA: TGTGCCAGCTCACCACGGCAGAACACCGGGGAGCTGTTTTTT
CDR3 protein: CASSPRQNTGELFF
clone size: -
D gene: -
J gene: TRBJ2-2
CDR3 length: 14
V gene: TRBV18

CDR3 DNA: TGTGCCAGCTCACCTTCGAGGGTATCCCACGAGCAGTACTTC
CDR3 protein: CASSPSRVSHEQYF
clone size: -
D gene: -
J gene: TRBJ2-7
CDR3 length: 14
V gene: TRBV18

CDR3 DNA: TGCAGCGCGGGGGAGAACACTGAAGCTTTCTTT
CDR3 protein: CSAGENTEAFF
clone size: once
D gene: -
J gene: TRBJ1-1
CDR3 length: 11
V gene: TRBV29-1

CDR3 DNA: TGTGCCAGCAGTACACAGGGTCAAGGGCCGTCCTACGAGCAGTACTTC
CDR3 protein: CASSTQGQGPSYEQYF
clone size: -
D gene: -
J gene: TRBJ2-7
CDR3 length: 16
V gene: TRBV27